The following is a T cell receptor (beta chain) sequence with its context. Study processing details: Estimates of nucleated cell counts were drawn from the amplification of reference gene primers. Data came from immunoSEQ multiplex PCR; TCRdb stores just in-frame clones and leaves some out. The D gene and trimming were derived from the DNA, and the V and J assignments and clone size from that table. The sample has hundreds of thousands of clones, 75% to 85% seen once. The V gene lost 6 bases and the J gene lost 0 bases, with 11 bases spanning the gap. Germline V lookup: CDR1 SQVTM, CDR2 ANQGSEA. CDR3 length: 14 amino acids. This sample was taken from a study of blood T cell repertoires in COVID-19.

The TCR originated in a woman aged 45-65 years with acute COVID-19. The sample taken for sequencing was PBMCs or T cells enriched from blood (not recorded which). The V and J genes are TRBV29-1 and TRBJ2-2, with D possibly being TRBD2 (6 bases). For the CDR3, the DNA is TGCAGCGTCGTCCCGGGAGCGAACACCGGGGAGCTGTTTTTT. Translation: CSVVPGANTGELFF.